Following are 15 T cell receptor beta chains from one sample sequenced in a study of identical twins. TCRdb recomputed calls from the 5' RACE reads with MiXCR, one row per CDR3 protein. The sample carries around 200,000 distinct CDR3 sequences, 9.4% recorded once. Material for sequencing was memory (CD45RO+) T cells sorted from blood. These receptors all come from a woman aged 18-35 years in good health.

This clonotype was seen at least ten times. The rearrangement joins TRBV12-3 or TRBV12-4 to TRBJ2-3; D gene uncertain. The length of the CDR3 is 13 residues. V was trimmed by 0 bases and J by 11 bases, leaving 12 bases between them. The chain's CDR3 is CASSLAHKTWQYF. The CDR3 nucleotides read TGTGCCAGCAGTTTAGCCCATAAAACTTGGCAGTATTTT.

This clonotype has ten or more counts. V and J are TRBV6-5 and TRBJ2-1; the D gene is possibly TRBD1 (6 bases). CDR3 size: 14 residues. CDR1 MNHEY and CDR2 SVGAGI come from the germline V gene. Between the trimmed V and J ends, which lost 1 base and 6 bases, there was a span of 10 bases. CDR3: CASSYLGQTNEQFF. CDR3 in DNA: TGTGCCAGCAGTTACTTAGGACAGACCAATGAGCAGTTCTTC.

The gene calls are TRBV15 and TRBJ2-1, with D maybe TRBD1 (5 bases). With 1 base removed from V and 7 bases from J, the gap between germline ends came to 14 bases. The CDR3 is made up of 15 amino acids. Germline V gene lookup returns CDR1 LNHNV and CDR2 YYDKDF (reference sequence). CDR3: CATSRGQGAENEQFF. The CDR3 region has the DNA TGTGCCACCAGCAGAGGCCAGGGCGCTGAAAATGAGCAGTTCTTC.

The chain has TRBV27 and TRBJ2-1; 7 nucleotides agree with TRBD1. Germline V lookup: CDR1 MNHEY, CDR2 SMNVEV (reference sequence). The CDR3 contains 12 residues. The J segment lost 7 bases and the V segment lost 6 bases, leaving 3 bases of the junction unmatched. The CDR3 nucleotides read TGTGCCAGCAGACAGGGGAGAAATGAGCAGTTCTTC. This sequence encodes CASRQGRNEQFF.

Only a few counts were recorded for this clonotype. This chain uses TRBV2 with TRBJ2-1; D perhaps matches TRBD2 (5 bases). Between the trimmed V and J ends, which lost 3 bases and 5 bases, there was a span of 17 bases. The CDR3 extends over 16 amino acids. CDR1 is SNHLY, CDR2 FYNNEI, per germline. CDR3 sequence: CASSDRLGRGDNEQFF. Here the CDR3 DNA reads TGTGCCAGCAGTGACAGGCTAGGGAGAGGAGACAATGAGCAGTTCTTC.

This clonotype was counted between two and nine times. The J gene is TRBJ2-1, the V gene TRBV20-1; TRBD2 matches 9 bases. The ends lost 6 bases at V and 6 bases at J; junction bases unmatched: 12. The germline V gene encodes CDR1 DFQATT and CDR2 SNEGSKA (reference sequence). This CDR3 has 15 residues. The CDR3 DNA sequence: TGCAGTGCCTCAGGGGGGCTAGCGGGACCCAATGAGCAGTTCTTC. This translates into CSASGGLAGPNEQFF.

V usage is TRBV20-1 and J usage is TRBJ2-1; D unresolved. Between the trimmed V and J ends, which lost 7 bases and 4 bases, there was a span of 8 bases. This CDR3 comprises 11 residues. Germline CDR1 is DFQATT and CDR2 is SNEGSKA (reference sequence). DNA of the CDR3: TGCAGTGTTCCCGGATACAATGAGCAGTTCTTC. Its translation is CSVPGYNEQFF.

The chain has TRBV18 and TRBJ2-3; 8 bases are a match to TRBD2. The CDR3 loop spans 14 amino acids. CDR1 and CDR2 from the germline V gene are KGHSH and LQKENI. The V and J ends lost 3 bases and 5 bases, in that order; junction bases with no gene match: 4. The CDR3 nucleotides are TGTGCCAGCTCACCGAGCGGGAGCGGAGATACGCAGTATTTT. It translates to CASSPSGSGDTQYF. Together with reference TRBV18 and TRBJ2-3, the CDR3 gives the full variable domain: NAGVMQNPRHLVRRRGQEARLRCSPMKGHSHVYWYRQLPEEGLKFMVYLQKENIIDESGMPKERFSAEFPKEGPSILRIQQVVRGDSAAYFCASSPSGSGDTQYFGPGTRLTVL.

This clonotype was counted only a few times. The chain employs TRBV19 and TRBJ1-1, with TRBD1 as a possible D gene (5 bases). Germline lookup yields CDR1 LNHDA and CDR2 SQIVND (reference sequence). This CDR3 spans 13 amino acids. The ends were cut back, 3 bases at V and 3 bases at J, with 8 bases in the middle. The CDR3 sequence: CASSIATDTEAFF. The CDR3 DNA reads as TGTGCCAGTAGTATTGCGACAGACACTGAAGCTTTCTTT.

This rearrangement joins TRBV10-3 to TRBJ2-3; D remains unclear. CDR3 length equals 14 residues. Deletions cut 6 bases from V and 2 bases from J, with 12 bases between. The germline gives CDR1 ENHRY, CDR2 SYGVKD. This CDR3 reads CAIRQALSTDTQYF. In DNA form, the CDR3 reads TGTGCCATCAGGCAAGCCCTTTCCACAGATACGCAGTATTTT.

The rearrangement joins TRBV20-1 to TRBJ2-3; 7 bases are a match to TRBD2. The CDR3 loop spans 12 amino acids. The germline V gene has CDR1 DFQATT and CDR2 SNEGSKA (reference sequence). V gave up 3 bases and J gave up 6 bases; unmatched junction bases: 3. In DNA, the CDR3 is TGCAGTGCTAGGACTAGCCGGGATACGCAGTATTTT. Its protein is CSARTSRDTQYF.

The gene calls are TRBV7-2 and TRBJ2-3, with 10 nucleotides matching TRBD2. The CDR3 runs to 16 residues. Germline-derived CDR1 and CDR2 are SGHTA and FQGNSA. V dropped 2 bases and J dropped 4; count of bases not matched to a gene: 6. For the CDR3, the DNA is TGTGCCAGCAGCTTACTAGGTAGCGGGAGGTCAGATACGCAGTATTTT. Translated, it gives CASSLLGSGRSDTQYF.

This clonotype was counted ten times or more. The chain combines TRBV10-2 with TRBJ2-5; 13 nucleotides agree with TRBD2. The germline V gene has CDR1 WSHSY and CDR2 SAAADI. V lost 5 bases and J lost 3; bases outside the gene matches: 3. The CDR3 consists of 15 residues. The CDR3 sequence: CASSYGLAGEETQYF. Here the CDR3 DNA reads TGCGCCAGCAGTTACGGACTAGCGGGAGAAGAGACCCAGTACTTC.

This chain connects TRBV20-1 to TRBJ1-1, with 7 bases matching TRBD1. From germline, CDR1 is DFQATT and CDR2 SNEGSKA (reference sequence). CDR3 length: 12 amino acids. The J segment lost 9 bases and the V segment lost 6 bases, leaving 10 bases of the junction unmatched. The DNA for the CDR3 is TGCAGTGCACAGCAGGGGGTTAACCAAGCTTTCTTT. Translated, it gives CSAQQGVNQAFF.

This clonotype was seen only a few times. The chain links TRBV20-1 to TRBJ2-7; 13 bases fit TRBD2. The CDR3 is 14 amino acids. Per the germline V gene, CDR1 is DFQATT and CDR2 is SNEGSKA (reference sequence). V shed 4 bases, J shed 3 bases, and the junction held 3 bases outside the gene matches. The DNA for the CDR3 is TGCAGTGCTATCCGGACTAGCGGGAGCTACGAGCAGTACTTC. This sequence encodes CSAIRTSGSYEQYF.